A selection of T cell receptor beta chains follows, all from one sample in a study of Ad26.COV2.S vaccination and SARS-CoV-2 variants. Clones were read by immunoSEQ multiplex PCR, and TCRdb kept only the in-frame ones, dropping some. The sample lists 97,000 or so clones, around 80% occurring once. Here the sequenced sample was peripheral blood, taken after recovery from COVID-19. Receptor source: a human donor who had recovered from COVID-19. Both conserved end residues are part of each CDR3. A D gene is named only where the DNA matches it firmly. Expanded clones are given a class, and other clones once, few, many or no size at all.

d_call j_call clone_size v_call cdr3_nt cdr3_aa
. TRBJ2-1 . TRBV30 TGTGCCTGGACGGCGGGTTCCTACAATGAGCAGTTCTTC CAWTAGSYNEQFF
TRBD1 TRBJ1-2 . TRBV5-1 TGCGCCAGCAGCATAGAGGACAGGGTAGGAAATGGCTACACCTTC CASSIEDRVGNGYTF
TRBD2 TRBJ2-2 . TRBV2 TGTGCCAGCAGGCTTAGACTAGCGGGGGGGCCTGCCGGGGAGCTGTTTTTT CASRLRLAGGPAGELFF
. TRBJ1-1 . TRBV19 TGTGCCAGTAGTATAGGACTGGGAGACACTGAAGCTTTCTTT CASSIGLGDTEAFF
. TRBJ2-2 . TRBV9 TGTGCCAGCAGCGTAGGGCCAAATCAGGGCGGGGAGCTGTTTTTT CASSVGPNQGGELFF
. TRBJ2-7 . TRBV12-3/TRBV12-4 TGTGCCAGCAGCCAAGGGACCTTTTACGAGCAGTACTTC CASSQGTFYEQYF
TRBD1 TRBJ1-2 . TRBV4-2 TGTGCCAGCAGCCAAGCCGGACAGGGGGGGCATGGCTACACCTTC CASSQAGQGGHGYTF
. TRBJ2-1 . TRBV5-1 TGCGCCAGCAGCTTAGGACTGAACAATGAGCAGTTCTTC CASSLGLNNEQFF
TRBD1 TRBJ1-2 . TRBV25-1 TGTGCCAGCTCGGGGACAGGGCCTTCAAATGGCTACACCTTC CASSGTGPSNGYTF
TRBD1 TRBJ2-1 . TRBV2 TGTGCCAGCAGCGAGACAGGGGCCTCCTACAATGAGCAGTTCTTC CASSETGASYNEQFF
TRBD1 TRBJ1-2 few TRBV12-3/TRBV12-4 TGTGCCAGCATCCCCCCAGGGGGGGGAGGCTACACCTTC CASIPPGGGGYTF
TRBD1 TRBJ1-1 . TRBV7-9 TGTGCCAGCAGCTTAGATAGGGGGCAAAGAGGAAACACTGAAGCTTTCTTT CASSLDRGQRGNTEAFF
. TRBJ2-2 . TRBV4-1 TGCGCCAGCAGCCAGGGACACTCTGGCTGGACCGGGGAGCTGTTTTTT CASSQGHSGWTGELFF
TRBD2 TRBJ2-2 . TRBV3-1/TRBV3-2 TGTGCCAGCAGCCTTGGCGGGACTAGCGGGGGGGCCAGTGGGGAGCTGTTTTTT CASSLGGTSGGASGELFF
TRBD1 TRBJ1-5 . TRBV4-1 TGCGCCAGCAGCCAAACAGGGGCTCATCAGCCCCAGCATTTT CASSQTGAHQPQHF
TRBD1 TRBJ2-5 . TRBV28 TGTGCCAGCAGCTCTCTTCGGACAGGGGGACAAGAGACCCAGTACTTC CASSSLRTGGQETQYF
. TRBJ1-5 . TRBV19 TGTGCCAGTAGGGAAGGGACCCTCAATCAGCCCCAGCATTTT CASREGTLNQPQHF
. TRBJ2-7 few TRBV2 TGTGCCAGCAGGGAAGTCTCTCACGAGCAGTACTTC CASREVSHEQYF
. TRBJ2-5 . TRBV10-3 TGTGCCATCAAAAACGGGGAAGAGACCCAGTACTTC CAIKNGEETQYF
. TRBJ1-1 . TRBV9 TGTGCCAGCAGCGACACAGGGTTTAGCACTGAAGCTTTCTTT CASSDTGFSTEAFF
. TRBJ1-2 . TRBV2 TGTGCCAGCAGCCCCCGGGGGGCCCTCTATGGCTACACCTTC CASSPRGALYGYTF
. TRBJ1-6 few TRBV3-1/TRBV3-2 TGTGCCAGCAGCCCTAACAGTGAAAGTTCACCCCTCCACTTT CASSPNSESSPLHF
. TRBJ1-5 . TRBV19 TGTGCCAGTACAGATTACAATCAGCCCCAGCATTTT CASTDYNQPQHF
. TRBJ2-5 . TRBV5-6 TGTGCCAGCAGCTTCGGGCCCAGACCCCCTCCCGAGACCCAGTACTTC CASSFGPRPPPETQYF
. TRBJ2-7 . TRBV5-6 TGTGCCAGCAGCCTGGGGGCCTACGAGCAGTACTTC CASSLGAYEQYF
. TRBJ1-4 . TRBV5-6 TGTGCCAGCAGCTCACTCCCGGGACTGAGGAATGAAAAACTGTTTTTT CASSSLPGLRNEKLFF
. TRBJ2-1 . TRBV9 TGTGCCACCTCCTTGTTGGGAGGATGTTACTACAATGAGCAGTTCTTC CATSLLGGCYYNEQFF
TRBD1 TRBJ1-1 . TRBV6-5 TGTGCCAGCAGTACCGGGACAGAGCGAACTGAAGCTTTCTTT CASSTGTERTEAFF
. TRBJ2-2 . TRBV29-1 TGCAGCGCCCGACAGGTGACGAACACCGGGGAGCTGTTTTTT CSARQVTNTGELFF
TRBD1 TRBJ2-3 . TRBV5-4 TGTGCCAGCAGCCGACAGGGAACCACAGATACGCAGTATTTT CASSRQGTTDTQYF
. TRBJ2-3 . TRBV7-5 TGTGTCAGAAGCCCGGACCTCACAGATACGCAGTATTTT CVRSPDLTDTQYF
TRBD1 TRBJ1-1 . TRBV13 TGTGCCAGCAGCTTAAGGCGTGTGACAGGGACTGAAAAAAACACTGAAGCTTTCTTT CASSLRRVTGTEKNTEAFF
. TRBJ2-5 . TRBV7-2 TGTGCCAGCAGCTTAGCTTCTAACCAAGAGACCCAGTACTTC CASSLASNQETQYF
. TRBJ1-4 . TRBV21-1 TGTGCCAGCAGCAAAACCGGGGTAGGGGAAAAACTGTTTTTT CASSKTGVGEKLFF
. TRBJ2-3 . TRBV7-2 TGTGCCAGCAACCCCCTCCGGGGGCGGGGTTACACAGATACGCAGTATTTT CASNPLRGRGYTDTQYF
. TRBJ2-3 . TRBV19 TGTGCCAGTAGTACGGCCGGGAACAGGGCAGATACGCAGTATTTT CASSTAGNRADTQYF
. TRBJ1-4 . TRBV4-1 TGCGCCAGCAGCCAAGAACAAAATGAAAAACTGTTTTTT CASSQEQNEKLFF
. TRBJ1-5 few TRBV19 TGTGCCAGTATTCAAAAGGATAGCAATCAGCCCCAGCATTTT CASIQKDSNQPQHF
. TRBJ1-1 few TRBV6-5 TGTGCCAGCAGTTACAGTGGAGAAGCTTTCTTT CASSYSGEAFF
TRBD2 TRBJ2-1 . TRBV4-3 TGCGCCAGCAGCCAATCCACTAGCGGGGGGGCCACTGAGCAGTTCTTC CASSQSTSGGATEQFF
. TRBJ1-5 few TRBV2 TGTGCCAGCAGTCTGCAGGGCTTCAATCAGCCCCAGCATTTT CASSLQGFNQPQHF
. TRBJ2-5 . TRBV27 TGTGCCAGCAGCGCGGACTACCCGTACCAAGAGACCCAGTACTTC CASSADYPYQETQYF
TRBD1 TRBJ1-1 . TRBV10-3 TGTGCCATCAGCCAACAGGGGATGAACACTGAAGCTTTCTTT CAISQQGMNTEAFF
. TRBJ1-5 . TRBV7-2 TGTGCCAGCAGCTTAGTGGGGGGGTATAGCAATCAGCCCCAGCATTTT CASSLVGGYSNQPQHF
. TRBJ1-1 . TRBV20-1 TGCAGTACTAGTCGGCCGAACACTGAAGCTTTCTTT CSTSRPNTEAFF